The source of this T cell receptor (beta chain) is a study of vaccination effects on CD4 cells after COVID-19. The CDR3 runs to 17 residues. The V gene end was trimmed by 1 base and the J gene end by 4 bases; junction bases not matched to a gene: 6. CDR1 and CDR2 from the germline V gene are SGHRS and YFSETQ. Remarks on this clone: Its matching antigen is unknown.

Generated by immunoSEQ multiplex PCR, the TCRdb table keeps only in-frame clones and is missing some. The sample has about 28,000 clones, around 70% seen once. Antigen-specific CD4+ T cells were expanded with viral peptide pools in the ViraFEST assay before sequencing. Researchers isolated CD4+ T cells once approximately ten days of culture had elapsed. Two doses of either BNT162b2 or mRNA-1273 were given to each participant. The input for sequencing was CD4+ T cells from PBMCs cultured with HCoV-NL63 spike peptides, taken after COVID-19 vaccination. V and J are TRBV5-1 and TRBJ2-2, with 11 positions matching TRBD2. The TCR was taken from a human donor who received a COVID-19 vaccine. The CDR3: CASSLFTSGSFTGELFF. The DNA of the CDR3 is TGCGCCAGCAGCTTGTTCACTAGCGGGAGTTTCACCGGGGAGCTGTTTTTT.